This T cell receptor beta chain is drawn from a study of T cell repertoires and HLA-DP antigens. The overall study: Sorted CD137+CD4+ samples averaged approximately 230 ng DNA; pre-culture CD4+ samples, 900 to 1,500 ng.

Note on this clone: What it binds is unknown.

Measured with immunoSEQ multiplex PCR; TCRdb has only the in-frame clones, and not every one. The sample records fewer than 95,000 clones, roughly nine tenths being singletons. Germline loops: CDR1 LNHDA, CDR2 SQIVND (reference sequence). The CDR3 has 14 amino acids. The V and J ends lost 7 bases and 5 bases respectively, with 18 bases between them. The sequence was obtained from a man aged 50-60 years in good health and CMV-seronegative. This chain joins TRBV19 and TRBJ2-7; tentatively, D is TRBD1 (7 bases). Sequenced: CD4+ T cells from PBMCs. The CDR3 sequence is CASTPSQGGDEQYF. CDR3 in DNA: TGTGCCAGTACCCCGAGTCAGGGGGGTGACGAGCAGTACTTC.